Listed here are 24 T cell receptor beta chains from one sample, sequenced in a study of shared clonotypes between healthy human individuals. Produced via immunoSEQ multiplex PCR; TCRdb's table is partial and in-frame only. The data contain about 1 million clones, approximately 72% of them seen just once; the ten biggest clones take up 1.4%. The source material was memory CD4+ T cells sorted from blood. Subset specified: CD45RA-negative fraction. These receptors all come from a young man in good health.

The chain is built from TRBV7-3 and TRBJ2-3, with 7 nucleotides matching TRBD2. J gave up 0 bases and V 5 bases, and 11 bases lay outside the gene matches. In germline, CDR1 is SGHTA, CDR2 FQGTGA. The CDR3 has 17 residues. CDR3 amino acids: CASSPSPLASSTDTQYF. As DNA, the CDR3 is TGTGCCAGCAGCCCGTCTCCACTAGCGAGTAGCACAGATACGCAGTATTTT.

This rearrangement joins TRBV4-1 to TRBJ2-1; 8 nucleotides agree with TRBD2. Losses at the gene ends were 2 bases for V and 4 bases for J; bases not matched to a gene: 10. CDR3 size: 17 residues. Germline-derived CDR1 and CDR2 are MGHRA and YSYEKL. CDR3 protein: CASSQRTSGDLYNEQFF. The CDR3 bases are TGCGCCAGCAGCCAAAGAACTAGCGGCGATCTTTACAATGAGCAGTTCTTC.

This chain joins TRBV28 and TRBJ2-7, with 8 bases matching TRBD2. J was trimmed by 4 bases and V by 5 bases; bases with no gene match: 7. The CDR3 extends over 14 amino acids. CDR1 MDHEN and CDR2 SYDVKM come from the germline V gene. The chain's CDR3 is CASSPALAGYEQYF. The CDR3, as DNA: TGTGCCAGCAGTCCCGCCTTAGCGGGATACGAGCAGTACTTC. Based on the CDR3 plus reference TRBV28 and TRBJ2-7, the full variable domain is DVKVTQSSRYLVKRTGEKVFLECVQDMDHENMFWYRQDPGLGLRLIYFSYDVKMKEKGDIPEGYSVSREKKERFSLILESASTNQTSMYLCASSPALAGYEQYFGPGTRLTVT.

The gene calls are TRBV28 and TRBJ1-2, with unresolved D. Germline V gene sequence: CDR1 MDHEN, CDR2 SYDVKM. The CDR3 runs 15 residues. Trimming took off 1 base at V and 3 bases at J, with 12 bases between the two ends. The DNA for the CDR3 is TGTGCCAGCAGTTTATCCCTAGGTGGTGACTATGGCTACACCTTC. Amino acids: CASSLSLGGDYGYTF.

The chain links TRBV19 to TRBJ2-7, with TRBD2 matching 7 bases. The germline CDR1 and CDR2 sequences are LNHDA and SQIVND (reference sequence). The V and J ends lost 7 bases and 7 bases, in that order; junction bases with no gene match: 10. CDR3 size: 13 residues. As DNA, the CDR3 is TGTGCCAGTAAGGTTCCAGGGAGGGATGAGCAGTACTTC. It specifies CASKVPGRDEQYF.

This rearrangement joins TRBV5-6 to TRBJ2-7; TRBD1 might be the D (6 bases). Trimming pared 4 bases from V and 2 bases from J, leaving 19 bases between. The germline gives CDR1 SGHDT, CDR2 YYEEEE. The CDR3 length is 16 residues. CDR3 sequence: CASSRIRGDIAYEQYF. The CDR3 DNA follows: TGTGCCAGCAGCAGGATCAGGGGTGATATCGCCTACGAGCAGTACTTC.

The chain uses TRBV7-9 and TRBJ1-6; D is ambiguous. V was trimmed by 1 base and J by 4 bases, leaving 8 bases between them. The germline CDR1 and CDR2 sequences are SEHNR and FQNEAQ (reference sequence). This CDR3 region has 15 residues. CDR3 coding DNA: TGTGCCAGCAGCTTAGAAGCGGCTTATAATTCACCCCTCCACTTT. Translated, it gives CASSLEAAYNSPLHF. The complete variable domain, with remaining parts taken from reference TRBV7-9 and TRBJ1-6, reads DTGVSQNPRHKITKRGQNVTFRCDPISEHNRLYWYRQTLGQGPEFLTYFQNEAQLEKSRLLSDRFSAERPKGSFSTLEIQRTEQGDSAMYLCASSLEAAYNSPLHFGNGTRLTVT.

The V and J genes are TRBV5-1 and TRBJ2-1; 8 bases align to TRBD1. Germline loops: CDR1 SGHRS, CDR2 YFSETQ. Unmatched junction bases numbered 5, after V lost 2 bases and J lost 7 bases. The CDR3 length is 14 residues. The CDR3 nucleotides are TGCGCCAGCAGCTTAGGTGACAGGGGTAATGAGCAGTTCTTC. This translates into CASSLGDRGNEQFF.

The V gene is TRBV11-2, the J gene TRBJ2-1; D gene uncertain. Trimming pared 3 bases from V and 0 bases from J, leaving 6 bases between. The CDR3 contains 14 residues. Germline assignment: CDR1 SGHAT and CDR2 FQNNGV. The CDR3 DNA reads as TGTGCCAGCAGCTTGGACGGCTCCTACAATGAGCAGTTCTTC. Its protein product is CASSLDGSYNEQFF.

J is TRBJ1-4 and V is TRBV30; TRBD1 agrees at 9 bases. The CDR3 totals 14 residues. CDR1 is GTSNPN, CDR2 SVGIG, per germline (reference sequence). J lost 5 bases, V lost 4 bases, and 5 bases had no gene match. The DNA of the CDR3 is TGTGCCTGGACCCAGGACAGGGGAAATGAAAAACTGTTTTTT. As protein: CAWTQDRGNEKLFF. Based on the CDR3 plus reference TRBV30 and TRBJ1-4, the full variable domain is SQTIHQWPATLVQPVGSPLSLECTVEGTSNPNLYWYRQAAGRGLQLLFYSVGIGQISSEVPQNLSASRPQDRQFILSSKKLLLSDSGFYLCAWTQDRGNEKLFFGSGTQLSVL.

The CDR3 DNA is TGTGCCAGCAGTTTAAGCCTCTCCTACGAGCAGTACTTC. It is translated as CASSLSLSYEQYF. The J gene is TRBJ2-7, the V gene TRBV28, with D hard to call. The CDR3 contains 13 residues. Germline V CDR1 and CDR2: MDHEN, SYDVKM. Trimming removed 2 bases at V and 0 bases at J, with 5 bases between.

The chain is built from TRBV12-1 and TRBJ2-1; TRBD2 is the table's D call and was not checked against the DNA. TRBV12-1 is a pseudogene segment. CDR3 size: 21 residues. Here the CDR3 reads CASSFELGWATSGSRYNEQFF. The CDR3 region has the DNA TGTGCCAGCAGCTTTGAGCTAGGTTGGGCGACTAGCGGGAGTAGGTACAATGAGCAGTTCTTC.

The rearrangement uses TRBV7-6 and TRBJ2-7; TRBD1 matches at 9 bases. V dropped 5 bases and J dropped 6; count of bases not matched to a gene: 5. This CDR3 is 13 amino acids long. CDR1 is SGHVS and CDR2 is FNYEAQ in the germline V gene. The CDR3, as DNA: TGTGCCAGCAGCGTCACAGGGGGCTCCGAGCAGTACTTC. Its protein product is CASSVTGGSEQYF.

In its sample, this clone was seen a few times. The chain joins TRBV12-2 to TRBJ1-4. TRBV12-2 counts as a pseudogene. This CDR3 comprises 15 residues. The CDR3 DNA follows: TGTGCAAGTCGCCCCTTAAGGGGGGCAGGTGAAAAACTGTTTTTT. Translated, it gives CASRPLRGAGEKLFF.

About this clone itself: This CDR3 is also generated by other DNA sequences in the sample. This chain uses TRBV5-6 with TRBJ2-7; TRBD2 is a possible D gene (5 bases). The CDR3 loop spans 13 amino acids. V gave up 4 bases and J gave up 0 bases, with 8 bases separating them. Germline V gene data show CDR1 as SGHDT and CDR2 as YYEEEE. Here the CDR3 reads CASSPGLSYEQYF. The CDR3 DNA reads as TGTGCCAGCAGCCCAGGACTCTCCTACGAGCAGTACTTC. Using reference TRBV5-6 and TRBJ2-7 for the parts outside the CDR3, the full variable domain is DAGVTQSPTHLIKTRGQQVTLRCSPKSGHDTVSWYQQALGQGPQFIFQYYEEEERQRGNFPDRFSGHQFPNYSSELNVNALLLGDSALYLCASSPGLSYEQYFGPGTRLTVT.

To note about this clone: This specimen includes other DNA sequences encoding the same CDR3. This CDR3 reads CASGRSYGYTF. The CDR3 region has the DNA TGTGCCAGCGGTCGGAGTTATGGCTACACCTTC. The rearrangement uses TRBV28 and TRBJ1-2; D remains unclear. Trimming pared 8 bases from V and 5 bases from J, leaving 9 bases between. The CDR3 has 11 amino acids. Germline V gives CDR1 MDHEN, CDR2 SYDVKM.

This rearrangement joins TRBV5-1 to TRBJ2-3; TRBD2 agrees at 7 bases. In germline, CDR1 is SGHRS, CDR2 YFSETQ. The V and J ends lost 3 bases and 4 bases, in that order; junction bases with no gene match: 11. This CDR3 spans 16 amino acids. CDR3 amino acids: CASSWMGITSADTQYF. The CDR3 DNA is TGCGCCAGCAGCTGGATGGGTATAACTAGCGCAGATACGCAGTATTTT.

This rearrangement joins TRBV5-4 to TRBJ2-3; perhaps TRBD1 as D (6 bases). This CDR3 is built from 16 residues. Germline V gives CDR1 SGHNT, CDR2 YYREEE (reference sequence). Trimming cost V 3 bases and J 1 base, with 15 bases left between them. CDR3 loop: CASSSYTGWGTDTQYF. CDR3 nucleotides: TGTGCCAGCAGCTCCTACACAGGGTGGGGCACAGATACGCAGTATTTT.

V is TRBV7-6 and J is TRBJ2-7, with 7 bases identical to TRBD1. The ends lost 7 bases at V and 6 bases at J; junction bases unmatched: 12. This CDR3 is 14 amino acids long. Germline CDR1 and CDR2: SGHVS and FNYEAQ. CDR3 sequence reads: CASTADGTAREQYF. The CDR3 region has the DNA TGTGCCAGCACAGCAGATGGGACAGCCCGCGAGCAGTACTTC.

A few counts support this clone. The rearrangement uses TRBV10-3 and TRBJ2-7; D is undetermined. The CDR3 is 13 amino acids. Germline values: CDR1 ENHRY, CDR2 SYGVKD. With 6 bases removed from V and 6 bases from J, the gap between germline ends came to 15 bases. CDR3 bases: TGTGCCATCAGGACACCGGCGGTGGGCGAGCAGTACTTC. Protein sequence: CAIRTPAVGEQYF.

The CDR3 nucleotides read TGTGCCAGCAGCCCTGGGGTGGAAGCACCCCTCCACTTT. It is translated as CASSPGVEAPLHF. The rearrangement uses TRBV7-2 and TRBJ1-6; D is undetermined. V shed 5 bases and J shed 11 bases, with 13 bases lying between them. The CDR3 is 13 amino acids. Germline CDR1 reads SGHTA; CDR2 reads FQGNSA.

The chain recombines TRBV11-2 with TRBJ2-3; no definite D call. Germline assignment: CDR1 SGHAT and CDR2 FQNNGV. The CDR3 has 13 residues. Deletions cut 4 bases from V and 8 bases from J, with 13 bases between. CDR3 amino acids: CASSSSPVGTQYF. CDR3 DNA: TGTGCCAGCAGCTCCAGCCCCGTTGGTACGCAGTATTTT.

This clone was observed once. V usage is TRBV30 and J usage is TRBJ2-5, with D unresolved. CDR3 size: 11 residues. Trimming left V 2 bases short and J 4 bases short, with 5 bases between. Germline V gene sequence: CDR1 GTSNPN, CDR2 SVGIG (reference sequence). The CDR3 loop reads CAWSRGETQYF. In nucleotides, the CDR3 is TGTGCCTGGAGTAGAGGAGAGACCCAGTACTTC.

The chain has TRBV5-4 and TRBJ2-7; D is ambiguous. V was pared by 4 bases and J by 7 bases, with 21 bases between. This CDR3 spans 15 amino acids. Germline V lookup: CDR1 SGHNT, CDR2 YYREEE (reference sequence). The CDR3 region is CASSLPSVGMGEQYF. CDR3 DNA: TGTGCCAGCAGCCTTCCAAGCGTGGGGATGGGGGAGCAGTACTTC.